This T cell receptor (beta chain) stems from a study of PD-L1 blockade in urothelial cancer. Across the whole study: Atezolizumab at 1,200 mg intravenously every 3 weeks was started by patients in 2014. About 90% of the 29 patients were men who had bladder-origin urothelial cancer.

Stated time point: peripheral blood 6 weeks after treatment start. The repertoire was sequenced with immunoSEQ multiplex PCR; TCRdb's copy has only in-frame clones and lacks some. The sample includes about 50,000 clones, roughly 80% seen only once; the top ten take 8.8%. Germline assignment: CDR1 SGHDT and CDR2 YYEEEE. The CDR3 loop spans 14 amino acids. V was shortened by 1 base and J by 3 bases, with 8 bases between the two germline ends. The rearrangement uses TRBV5-6 and TRBJ2-1, with D maybe TRBD1 (5 bases). Sequenced material: PBMCs, taken around atezolizumab (anti-PD-L1) treatment. The receptor's source is an older man with urothelial cancer. The CDR3 here is CASSLPGYYNEQFF. The DNA for the CDR3 is TGTGCCAGCAGCTTGCCAGGGTACTACAATGAGCAGTTCTTC.